This T cell receptor (beta chain) was sequenced in a study of identical twins. Germline CDR1 reads MNHEY; CDR2 reads SVGEGT. This CDR3 region has 15 residues. Trimming took off 8 bases at V and 5 bases at J, with 20 bases between the two ends. Study outcomes and limitations: Cross-sectional statistics underpinned the conclusions; the same donors were not followed.

This clonotype was seen a handful of times. Its antigen is currently unknown. Each CDR3 protein gets one entry after TCRdb re-called the 5' RACE reads with MiXCR. The sample lists more than 650,000 distinct CDR3 sequences, approximately 6% occurring once. Sequencing used naive T cells sorted from blood. The rearrangement uses TRBV6-2 or TRBV6-3 and TRBJ2-3; D is uncertain. The receptor's source is a man younger than 35 in good health. The CDR3 nucleotides are TGTGCCAGCTGGGAAAGCCAGTCCCTCGGAGATACGCAGTATTTT. Protein sequence: CASWESQSLGDTQYF.